The 31 T cell receptor beta chains below all came from one sample that was sequenced in a study of blood T cells in healthy people across ages. Combining a sample-barcoded 5' primer with a J-beta primer mix, a second PCR ran for roughly 7 to 12 cycles. TCRdb passed the 5' RACE reads through MiXCR, listing each CDR3 protein once. The sample consists of around 970,000 distinct CDR3 sequences, around 54% of them appearing once. Material: blood. These receptors were collected from a woman aged 60 to 75 in good health.

V usage is TRBV20-1 and J usage is TRBJ2-5; TRBD2 agrees at 11 bases. This CDR3 contains 14 residues. The V gene end was trimmed by 8 bases and the J gene end by 7 bases; junction bases not matched to a gene: 12. Germline CDR1 DFQATT, CDR2 SNEGSKA (reference sequence). This CDR3 reads CSTKLAGATGTQYF. The CDR3 DNA sequence: TGCAGTACGAAACTAGCGGGAGCCACGGGGACCCAGTACTTC.

In its sample, this clonotype was seen a few times. This chain links TRBV7-9 with TRBJ2-5; tentatively, D is TRBD2 (6 bases). Germline CDR1 reads SEHNR; CDR2 reads FQNEAQ (reference sequence). Trimming cost V 3 bases and J 6 bases, with 14 bases left between them. This CDR3 is built from 14 residues. In DNA, the CDR3 is TGTGCCAGCAGCTTCCAGACTAGTATAAAGACCCAGTACTTC. Encoded protein: CASSFQTSIKTQYF. Variable domain in full (rest from reference TRBV7-9 and TRBJ2-5): DTGVSQNPRHKITKRGQNVTFRCDPISEHNRLYWYRQTLGQGPEFLTYFQNEAQLEKSRLLSDRFSAERPKGSFSTLEIQRTEQGDSAMYLCASSFQTSIKTQYFGPGTRLLVL.

This clonotype appeared a few times. The V gene is TRBV7-2, the J gene TRBJ2-1, with D unresolved. The length of the CDR3 is 14 residues. Germline values: CDR1 SGHTA, CDR2 FQGNSA. V lost 4 bases and J lost 8, with 15 bases in between. The CDR3 protein is CASSSPTRPYEQFF. The CDR3 DNA sequence: TGTGCCAGCAGCTCCCCGACTCGACCCTATGAGCAGTTCTTC.

The table lists this clonotype with a few counts. The chain is built from TRBV27 and TRBJ2-5, with TRBD1 matching over 9 bases. The J call may not be correct, given that the DNA end is closer to TRBJ2-7. Germline V gives CDR1 MNHEY, CDR2 SMNVEV (reference sequence). This CDR3 region has 14 residues. CDR3 residues: CASSWGTGLNEQYF. The CDR3 DNA reads TGTGCCAGCAGTTGGGGGACAGGGTTGAACGAGCAGTACTTC.

The CDR3 here is CASSLGRRGDTQYF. CDR3 DNA sequence: TGTGCCAGCAGCCTCGGGCGGCGGGGCGATACGCAGTATTTT. The chain recombines TRBV14 with TRBJ2-3; possible D gene TRBD2, 6 bases. This CDR3 is 14 amino acids long. Per the germline V gene, CDR1 is SGHDN and CDR2 is FVKESK. Between the trimmed V and J ends, which lost 4 bases and 6 bases, there was a span of 14 bases.

This clonotype showed up just a few times. The V and J genes are TRBV10-3 and TRBJ2-3; 9 nucleotides align to TRBD2. This CDR3 is built from 16 residues. The germline CDR1 and CDR2 sequences are ENHRY and SYGVKD. Losses at the gene ends were 2 bases for V and 4 bases for J; bases not matched to a gene: 7. CDR3 sequence: CAISEALAGISDTQYF. In DNA form, the CDR3 reads TGTGCCATCAGTGAGGCACTAGCGGGTATCTCAGATACGCAGTATTTT.

This clonotype was detected a few times. This chain connects TRBV7-2 to TRBJ2-3, with D possibly TRBD2 on 6 matching bases. The CDR3 runs to 17 residues. The V gene lost 2 bases and the J gene lost 0 bases, with 15 bases spanning the gap. CDR1 and CDR2 (germline): SGHTA, FQGNSA. CDR3 sequence reads: CASSLRSVAASTDTQYF. Written as DNA, the CDR3 is TGTGCCAGCAGCTTAAGGAGTGTAGCGGCGAGCACAGATACGCAGTATTTT.

This sequence joins TRBV10-3 and TRBJ2-3, with a tentative D call TRBD2 (6 bases). Trimming shortened V by 8 bases and J by 4 bases, and 16 bases separated the two germline ends. Germline assignment: CDR1 ENHRY and CDR2 SYGVKD. The CDR3 extends over 14 amino acids. The CDR3 here is CAIAPGTGADTQYF. Written as DNA, the CDR3 is TGTGCCATCGCCCCGGGGACGGGAGCAGATACGCAGTATTTT.

This chain uses TRBV20-1 with TRBJ2-4, with 8 bases fitting TRBD2. The J call is uncertain, as TRBJ2-7 better fits the DNA end. CDR3 length: 14 amino acids. Germline CDR1 is DFQATT and CDR2 is SNEGSKA (reference sequence). DNA of the CDR3: TGCAGTGCTAGATTCGGTCGGGAGGGCCACGAGCAGTACTTC. Translated, it gives CSARFGREGHEQYF.

The chain joins TRBV28 to TRBJ2-7; D is perhaps TRBD1 (5 bases). The CDR3 has 14 amino acids. V was cut by 6 bases and J by 2 bases, with 14 bases left in between. Germline V CDR1 and CDR2: MDHEN, SYDVKM. DNA of the CDR3: TGTGCCAGCAGCCCCTCAGGGTTCCCCTACGAGCAGTACTTC. It specifies CASSPSGFPYEQYF.

V usage is TRBV20-1 and J usage is TRBJ2-4, with 10 nucleotides matching TRBD2. CDR3 length equals 14 residues. The ends lost 6 bases at V and 15 bases at J; junction bases unmatched: 17. CDR1 and CDR2 from the germline V gene are DFQATT and SNEGSKA (reference sequence). CDR3 sequence (DNA): TGCAGTGCGGGGACTAGCGAGGAACCAGGTTATCGGTACTTC. It specifies CSAGTSEEPGYRYF.

This clonotype was detected a few times. The CDR3 protein is CASSLGTSAGEQYF. CDR3 nucleotides: TGCGCCAGCAGCTTGGGGACTTCTGCAGGCGAGCAGTACTTC. This chain connects TRBV5-1 to TRBJ2-7, with a tentative D call TRBD2 (5 bases). V was clipped by 0 bases and J by 6 bases, with 13 bases between them. This CDR3 is built from 14 residues. Germline-derived CDR1 and CDR2 are SGHRS and YFSETQ.

The V gene is TRBV6-6, the J gene TRBJ1-5; unclear D gene. Germline V gene data show CDR1 as MNHNY and CDR2 as SVGAGI (reference sequence). V lost 4 bases and J lost 4, with 8 bases in between. The CDR3 loop spans 13 amino acids. This CDR3 is CASSSSINQPQHF. Here the CDR3 DNA reads TGTGCCAGCAGTTCCAGTATTAATCAGCCCCAGCATTTT.

The chain recombines TRBV4-3 with TRBJ2-7; D may be TRBD1 (6 bases). Germline CDR1 is LGHNA and CDR2 is YSLEER. Trimming left V 9 bases short and J 5 bases short, with 20 bases between. CDR3 size: 14 residues. Here the CDR3 reads CASGSWQTGNEQYF. In DNA form, the CDR3 reads TGCGCCAGTGGGTCTTGGCAGACAGGAAACGAGCAGTACTTC.

The rearrangement joins TRBV7-2 to TRBJ1-2, with TRBD1 identical over 7 bases. V shed 5 bases, J shed 8 bases, and the junction held 8 bases outside the gene matches. Germline loops: CDR1 SGHTA, CDR2 FQGNSA. CDR3 length: 13 residues. The CDR3 DNA reads as TGTGCCAGCAGCCGGGACTCAGGGGGAGGCTACACCTTC. It translates to CASSRDSGGGYTF.

The CDR3 DNA is TGCAGTGCTAGAGACCGTTTCGGGAGGACCTACAATGAGCAGTTCTTC. Amino acids: CSARDRFGRTYNEQFF. The J gene is TRBJ2-1, the V gene TRBV20-1; 7 bases are shared with TRBD2. Per the germline V gene, CDR1 is DFQATT and CDR2 is SNEGSKA (reference sequence). The CDR3 has 16 amino acids. The J segment lost 2 bases and the V segment lost 0 bases, leaving 7 bases of the junction unmatched.

This clonotype has a single count. The V and J genes are TRBV20-1 and TRBJ1-1, with 7 bases that match TRBD1. This CDR3 region has 16 residues. V shed 6 bases, J shed 6 bases, and the junction held 19 bases outside the gene matches. Germline lookup yields CDR1 DFQATT and CDR2 SNEGSKA (reference sequence). The CDR3 loop is CSARSRIVRGSPEAFF. CDR3 nucleotide sequence: TGCAGTGCGAGATCCCGGATCGTCAGGGGGTCCCCTGAAGCTTTCTTT.

The V call is TRBV3-1, the J call TRBJ2-4; the D is unclear. The CDR3 sequence is 13 residues long. V lost 2 bases and J lost 6, with 8 bases in between. The V gene's germline CDR1 is LGHDT and CDR2 YNNKEL (reference sequence). CDR3 nucleotides: TGTGCCAGCAGCCAAAGGGATCGAAACATTCAGTACTTC. Translating it yields CASSQRDRNIQYF.

This clonotype has more than one count but fewer than ten. The CDR3 here is CASSQAPGQSREQYF. Written as DNA, the CDR3 is TGCGCCAGCAGCCAAGCTCCGGGACAGTCCCGCGAGCAGTACTTC. The rearrangement joins TRBV4-1 to TRBJ2-7, with 7 nucleotides matching TRBD1. Germline trimming cut 1 base from V and 6 bases from J; bases unmatched to any gene: 9. CDR1 is MGHRA, CDR2 YSYEKL, per germline. The CDR3 runs 15 residues.

The chain carries TRBV20-1 and TRBJ2-1; 10 positions agree with TRBD2. The germline V gene has CDR1 DFQATT and CDR2 SNEGSKA (reference sequence). V was clipped by 0 bases and J by 4 bases; unmatched bases: 3. The CDR3 is 15 residues long. CDR3: CSAREGAGGYNEQFF. Here the CDR3 DNA reads TGCAGTGCTAGAGAAGGAGCGGGAGGGTACAATGAGCAGTTCTTC.

The sample holds a few counts of this clonotype. At one end, the junction sequence differs from germline, possibly due to a read error. The chain carries TRBV11-3 and TRBJ1-1; 7 nucleotides match TRBD1. CDR3 length: 13 amino acids. Germline V gene sequence: CDR1 SGHNT, CDR2 YENEEA. CDR3 amino acids: CASSQQGNAEAFF. Written as DNA, the CDR3 is TGTGCCAGCAGCCAACAGGGGAACGCTGAAGCTTTCTTT. Using reference TRBV11-3 and TRBJ1-1 for the parts outside the CDR3, the full variable domain is EAGVVQSPRYKIIEKKQPVAFWCNPISGHNTLYWYLQNLGQGPELLIRYENEEAVDDSQLPKDRFSAERLKGVDSTLKIQPAELGDSAVYLCASSQQGNAEAFFGQGTRLTVV.

Of note for this clonotype: A junction boundary mismatches the germline segment, possibly from a read error. V and J are TRBV11-2 and TRBJ2-7, with 12 nucleotides matching TRBD2. The CDR3 loop spans 14 amino acids. Germline lookup yields CDR1 SGHAT and CDR2 FQNNGV. The CDR3 coding sequence is TGTGCCAGCACCTGGACTAGCGGGGCCTACGAGCGGTACTTC. Its translation is CASTWTSGAYERYF.

The sample holds a few counts of this clonotype. This rearrangement joins TRBV5-1 to TRBJ2-7, with 10 bases fitting TRBD1. This CDR3 comprises 17 residues. CDR1 is SGHRS and CDR2 is YFSETQ in the germline V gene. With 4 bases clipped from V and 1 base from J, the junction kept 11 bases outside the gene matches. The CDR3 DNA follows: TGCGCCAGCAGCCCAGGTTGGGGACAGGGGACATCCTACGAGCAGTACTTC. The encoded protein is CASSPGWGQGTSYEQYF.

The genes are TRBV6-6 and TRBJ2-5, with TRBD2 matching over 11 bases. The ends lost 6 bases at V and 5 bases at J; junction bases unmatched: 11. CDR3 length: 16 residues. CDR1 and CDR2 from the germline V gene are MNHNY and SVGAGI (reference sequence). The CDR3 DNA sequence: TGTGCCAGCAGCCTAGCCAAACTAGCGGGAGTGGAGACCCAGTACTTC. This sequence encodes CASSLAKLAGVETQYF.

This rearrangement joins TRBV2 to TRBJ2-3; TRBD2 matches at 8 bases. V shed 8 bases, J shed 1 base, and the junction held 5 bases outside the gene matches. Germline V lookup: CDR1 SNHLY, CDR2 FYNNEI. This CDR3 has 14 residues. CDR3 nucleotide sequence: TGTGCCAGCGGGGCGCGGGAGGGCACAGATACGCAGTATTTT. Translating gives CASGAREGTDTQYF.

This chain links TRBV6-2 or TRBV6-3 with TRBJ1-2, with a possible D match to TRBD1 (6 bases). Deletions cut 6 bases from V and 4 bases from J, with 24 bases between. Germline loops: CDR1 MNHEY, CDR2 SVGEGT. This CDR3 has 17 amino acids. The CDR3 loop reads CASRSNVVGAIGYGYTF. The DNA of the CDR3 is TGTGCCAGCAGATCCAACGTCGTGGGGGCGATTGGCTATGGCTACACCTTC.

This clonotype was seen just once. The V call is TRBV20-1, the J call TRBJ2-3; weak D call: TRBD2 (5 bases). CDR1 DFQATT and CDR2 SNEGSKA come from the germline V gene (reference sequence). This CDR3 region has 15 residues. Trimming cost V 0 bases and J 4 bases, with 14 bases left between them. The CDR3 here is CSARDPARGADTQYF. CDR3 coding DNA: TGCAGTGCTAGAGACCCTGCTCGGGGAGCAGATACGCAGTATTTT.

This clonotype has just a few counts. The gene calls are TRBV12-3 or TRBV12-4 and TRBJ2-4, with 11 bases lining up with TRBD1. Trimming took 6 bases from V and 3 from J; bases not matched to a gene: 1. The CDR3 is 14 residues long. CDR3 loop: CASRGQGDKNIQYF. CDR3 sequence (DNA): TGTGCCAGCAGGGGACAGGGGGACAAAAACATTCAGTACTTC.

The chain is built from TRBV7-6 and TRBJ2-7; a weak D match, TRBD2 (6 bases). V lost 5 bases and J 3 bases, leaving 20 bases between the germline ends. Per the germline V gene, CDR1 is SGHVS and CDR2 is FNYEAQ. CDR3 size: 16 residues. The CDR3 DNA reads TGTGCCAGCAGCGGAACCCCGACTAGGCACGGCTACGAGCAGTACTTC. Translated: CASSGTPTRHGYEQYF.

This chain joins TRBV18 and TRBJ2-1; D perhaps matches TRBD2 (6 bases). From germline, CDR1 is KGHSH and CDR2 LQKENI. Trimming left V 6 bases short and J 5 bases short, with 17 bases between. This CDR3 is built from 15 residues. The CDR3, as DNA: TGTGCCAGCTCCCCCGTTAGGAGGGACCACAATGAGCAGTTCTTC. This sequence encodes CASSPVRRDHNEQFF.

This chain connects TRBV7-2 to TRBJ2-3; tentatively, D is TRBD1 (5 bases). Per germline, CDR1 SGHTA and CDR2 FQGNSA. This CDR3 has 15 amino acids. Trimming removed 2 bases from V and 8 bases from J, with 17 bases in between. The chain's CDR3 is CASSLPLVGVVTQYF. CDR3 sequence (DNA): TGTGCCAGCAGCTTACCCCTAGTAGGGGTCGTTACGCAGTATTTT.